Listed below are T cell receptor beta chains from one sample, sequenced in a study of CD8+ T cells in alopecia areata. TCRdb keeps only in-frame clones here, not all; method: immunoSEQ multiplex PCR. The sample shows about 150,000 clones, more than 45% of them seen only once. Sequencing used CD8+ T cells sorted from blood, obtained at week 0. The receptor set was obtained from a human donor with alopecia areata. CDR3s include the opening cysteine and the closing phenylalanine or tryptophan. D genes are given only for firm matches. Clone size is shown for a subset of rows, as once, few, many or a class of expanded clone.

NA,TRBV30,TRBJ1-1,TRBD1,TGTGCCTGGGGACAGGGTATGACGAACACTGAAGCTTTCTTT,CAWGQGMTNTEAFF
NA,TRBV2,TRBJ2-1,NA,TGTGCCAGCAGTGAGTTGGGCAGGGTCCATGAGCAGTTCTTC,CASSELGRVHEQFF
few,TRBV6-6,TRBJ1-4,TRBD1,TGTGCCAGCAGTTACTTGAGGCAGGGGGGAGAAAAACTGTTTTTT,CASSYLRQGGEKLFF
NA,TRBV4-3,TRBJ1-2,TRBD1,TGCGCCAGCAGCCAACACCGGGACAGCCTCTCTGGCTACACCTTC,CASSQHRDSLSGYTF
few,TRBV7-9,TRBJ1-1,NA,TGTGCCAGCAGCCCCCCCGGCACAGTACCTGAAGCTTTCTTT,CASSPPGTVPEAFF
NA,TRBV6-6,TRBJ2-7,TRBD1,TGTGCCAGCAGTTACAGGGGACAGGGGGCAAGTTACGAGCAGTACTTC,CASSYRGQGASYEQYF
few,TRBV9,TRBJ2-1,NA,TGTGCCAGCGGTCCGCTTTACAATGAGCAGTTCTTC,CASGPLYNEQFF
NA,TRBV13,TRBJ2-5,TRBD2,TGTGCCAGCAGTCATAGCGGGGGAGAGACCCAGTACTTC,CASSHSGGETQYF
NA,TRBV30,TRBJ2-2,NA,TGTGCCTGGACCGGGTCTTTAAACACCGGGGAGCTGTTTTTT,CAWTGSLNTGELFF
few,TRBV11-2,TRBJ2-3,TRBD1,TGTGCCAGCAGCCCAAGCCCCGGGACAGGCAAGCCAGATACGCAGTATTTT,CASSPSPGTGKPDTQYF
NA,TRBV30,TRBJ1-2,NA,TGTGCCTGGAGTTCCCTGGGGAGGGGGGTCTATGGCTACACCTTC,CAWSSLGRGVYGYTF
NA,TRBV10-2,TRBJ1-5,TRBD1,TGCGCCAGCAGCCGGGACAGATATCAGCCCCAGCATTTT,CASSRDRYQPQHF
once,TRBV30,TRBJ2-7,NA,TGTGCCTGGAGTCCTTACCGGGACGGGTCCTACGAGCAGTACTTC,CAWSPYRDGSYEQYF
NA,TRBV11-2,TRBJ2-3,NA,TGTGCCAGCAGCTTCCGCGGACGTAACACAGATACGCAGTATTTT,CASSFRGRNTDTQYF
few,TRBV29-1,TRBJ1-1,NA,TGCAGCGTTGCCGAAGCTTTCTTT,CSVAEAFF
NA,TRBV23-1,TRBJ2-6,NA,TGCGCCAGCAGACCTCCCGGGACACCCTCTGGGGCCAACGTCCTGACTTTC,CASRPPGTPSGANVLTF
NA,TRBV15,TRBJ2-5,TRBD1,TGTGCCACCAGCAAGCCCGGGACAGGGCTGGAGACCCAGTACTTC,CATSKPGTGLETQYF
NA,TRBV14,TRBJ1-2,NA,TGTGCCAGCAGCCAGTGGGGGAACTATGGCTACACCTTC,CASSQWGNYGYTF
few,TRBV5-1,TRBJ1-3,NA,TGCGCCAGCAGCTTGGAGAACGTGAGGGACACCATATATTTT,CASSLENVRDTIYF
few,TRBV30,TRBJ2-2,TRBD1,TGTGCCTGGAGTGCAGGGGGCGCGGGTCTCACCGGGGAGCTGTTTTTT,CAWSAGGAGLTGELFF
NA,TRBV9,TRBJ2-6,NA,TGTGCCAGCAGCGTAGCAGGTCTCTCTGGGGCCAACGTCCTGACTTTC,CASSVAGLSGANVLTF
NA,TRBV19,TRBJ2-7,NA,TGTGCCAGTAGTTTAGGGACTGGAACCTACGAGCAGTACTTC,CASSLGTGTYEQYF
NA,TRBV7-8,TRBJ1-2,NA,TGTGCCAGCAGCCCAAAGGGACTCCTCAACTATGGCTACACCTTC,CASSPKGLLNYGYTF
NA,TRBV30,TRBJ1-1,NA,TGTGCCTGGAGGACAAAGCCAGAAGCTTTCTTT,CAWRTKPEAFF
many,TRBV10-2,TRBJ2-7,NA,TGCGCCACCCAGGGAAGACGGGGAAGCGTCGAGCAGTACTTC,CATQGRRGSVEQYF
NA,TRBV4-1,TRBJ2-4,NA,TGCGCCAGCAGCCAAGACACCGGGAACATTCAGTACTTC,CASSQDTGNIQYF
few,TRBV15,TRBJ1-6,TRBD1,TGTGCCACCAGCAGTGGGCAGGGGGGCAATTCACCCCTCCACTTT,CATSSGQGGNSPLHF
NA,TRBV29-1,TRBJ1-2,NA,TGCAGCGTTGTTCCTCGGGGTACTAGTGGCTACACCTTC,CSVVPRGTSGYTF
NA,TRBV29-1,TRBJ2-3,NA,TGCAGCGTTGAAGATAATCCACAGATTAGCACAGATACGCAGTATTTT,CSVEDNPQISTDTQYF
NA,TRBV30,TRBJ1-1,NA,TGTGCCTGGAGTCCCTTCACCGCGGACACTGAAGCTTTCTTT,CAWSPFTADTEAFF
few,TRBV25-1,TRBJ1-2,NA,TGTGCCAGCACAATAGGGGGGAGATACACCTTC,CASTIGGRYTF
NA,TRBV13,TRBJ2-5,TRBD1,TGTGCCAGCAGCTTAGGGACAGGGCTAGAGACCCAGTACTTC,CASSLGTGLETQYF
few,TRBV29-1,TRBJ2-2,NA,TGCAGCGTTGTAGTGAACACCGGGGAGCTGTTTTTT,CSVVVNTGELFF
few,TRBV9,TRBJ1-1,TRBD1,TGTGCCAGCACCGCGGCGACAGGGACTGAAGCTTTCTTT,CASTAATGTEAFF
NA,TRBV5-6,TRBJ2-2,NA,TGTGCCAGCAGCTCGGGACTTCTGGAGCTGTTTTTT,CASSSGLLELFF
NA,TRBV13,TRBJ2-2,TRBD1,TGTGCCAGCAGCTTCGGGACAGGGCACACCGGGGAGCTGTTTTTT,CASSFGTGHTGELFF
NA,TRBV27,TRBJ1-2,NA,TGTGCCAGCAGTTTATTACTGAACGATGGCTACACCTTC,CASSLLLNDGYTF
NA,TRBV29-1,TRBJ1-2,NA,TGCAGCGTTGAAACAGACGATATATATGGCTACACCTTC,CSVETDDIYGYTF
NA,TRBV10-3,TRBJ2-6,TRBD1,TGTGCCACGGGACAGGGAGCTGGGGCCAACGTCCTGACTTTC,CATGQGAGANVLTF
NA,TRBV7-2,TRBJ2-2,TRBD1,TGTGCCAGCAGCTTAGTACATTTCGGGACAGGGAGGAACACCGGGGAGCTGTTTTTT,CASSLVHFGTGRNTGELFF
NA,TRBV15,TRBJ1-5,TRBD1,TGTGCCACCAGTCCGACAGGGAGAAGCAATCAGCCCCAGCATTTT,CATSPTGRSNQPQHF
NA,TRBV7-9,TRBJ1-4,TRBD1,TGTGCCAGCAGCCCCTCTGACAGGGGGTACGAAAAACTGTTTTTT,CASSPSDRGYEKLFF
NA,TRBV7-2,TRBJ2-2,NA,TGTGCCAGCAGCCTTTGGCGCGGGACTGACGCCACCGGGGAGCTGTTTTTT,CASSLWRGTDATGELFF
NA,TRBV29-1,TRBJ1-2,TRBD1,TGCAGCGCCCAGACAGGACAGGGTCTTGCTAACTATGGCTACACCTTC,CSAQTGQGLANYGYTF
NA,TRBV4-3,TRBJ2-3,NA,TGCGCCAGCAGCCAGAGGGACCAACTCACAGATACGCAGTATTTT,CASSQRDQLTDTQYF
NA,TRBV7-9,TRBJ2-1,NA,TGTGCCAGCAGCTTGCCCAGCTACAATGAGCAGTTCTTC,CASSLPSYNEQFF
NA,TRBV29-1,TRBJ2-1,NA,TGCAGCGTTGAAGACTTCAATGAGCAGTTCTTC,CSVEDFNEQFF
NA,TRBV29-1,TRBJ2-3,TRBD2,TGCAGCGTGGAGGGGATAGCGGGGGGGATCTCCCCCACAGATACGCAGTATTTT,CSVEGIAGGISPTDTQYF
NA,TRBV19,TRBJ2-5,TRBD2,TGTGCCAGTAGTACGGGACTAGCGGAGGAAGAGACCCAGTACTTC,CASSTGLAEEETQYF
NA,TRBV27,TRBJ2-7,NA,TGTGCCAGCAGTTTACGGGGGCCCGCCTACGGTCTGTACTTC,CASSLRGPAYGLYF
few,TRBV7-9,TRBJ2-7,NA,TGTGCCAGCAGCACGACAGCTACCTACGAGCAGTACTTC,CASSTTATYEQYF
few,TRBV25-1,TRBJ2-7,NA,TGTGCCAGCAGTGCTTCAGGGCCCTCCTACGAGCAGTACTTC,CASSASGPSYEQYF
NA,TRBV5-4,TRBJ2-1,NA,TGTGCCAGCAGGGATTGGGGGTCGGGCTCCTACAATGAGCAGTTCTTC,CASRDWGSGSYNEQFF
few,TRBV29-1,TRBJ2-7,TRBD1,TGCAGCGTCGGGACAGTCCCCTACGAGCAGTACTTC,CSVGTVPYEQYF
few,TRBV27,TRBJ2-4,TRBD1,TGTGCCAGCAGTTCCTCAGGGGGTCGGGCCAAAAACATTCAGTACTTC,CASSSSGGRAKNIQYF
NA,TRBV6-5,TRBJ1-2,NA,TGTGCCAGCAGCCCCTCGGGGAGGCGCTATGGCTACACCTTC,CASSPSGRRYGYTF
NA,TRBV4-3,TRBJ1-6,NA,TGCGCCAGCAGCCAAGATGGTGGGGGCGCTCACCCCCTCCACTTT,CASSQDGGGAHPLHF
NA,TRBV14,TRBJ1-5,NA,TGTGCCAGCAGCCAAGCTGGGGGTCAGCCCCAGCATTTT,CASSQAGGQPQHF
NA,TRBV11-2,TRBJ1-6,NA,TGTGCCAGCAGCCCCGGGGGGATTAGAAGGCAGGGTTCACCCCTCCACTTT,CASSPGGIRRQGSPLHF
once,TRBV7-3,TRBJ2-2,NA,TGTGCCAGCAGCTTAAGGGACACACCGAACACCGGGGAGCTGTTTTTT,CASSLRDTPNTGELFF